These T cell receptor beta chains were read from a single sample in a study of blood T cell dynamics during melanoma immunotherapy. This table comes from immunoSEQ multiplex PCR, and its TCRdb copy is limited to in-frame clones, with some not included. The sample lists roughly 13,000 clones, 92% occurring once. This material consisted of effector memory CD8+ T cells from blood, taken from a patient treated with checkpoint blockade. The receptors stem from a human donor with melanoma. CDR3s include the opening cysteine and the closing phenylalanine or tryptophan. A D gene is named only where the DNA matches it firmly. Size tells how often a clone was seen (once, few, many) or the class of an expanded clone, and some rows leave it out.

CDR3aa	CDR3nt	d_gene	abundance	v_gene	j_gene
CASRDRVDGADEQFF	TGTGCCAGCCGTGACAGGGTTGATGGGGCTGATGAGCAGTTCTTC	TRBD1	.	TRBV11-2	TRBJ2-1
CSVCALNTEAFF	TGCAGCGTTTGTGCGCTGAACACTGAAGCTTTCTTT	.	.	TRBV29-1	TRBJ1-1
CASSQAFYEQYF	TGTGCCAGCAGCCAAGCGTTTTACGAGCAGTACTTC	.	once	TRBV14	TRBJ2-7
CASSADFGQQETQYF	TGTGCCAGCAGCGCGGACTTTGGGCAACAAGAGACCCAGTACTTC	.	.	TRBV5-8	TRBJ2-5
CASSLDQTEAFF	TGTGCCAGCAGCTTAGATCAAACAGAAGCTTTCTTT	.	once	TRBV11-2	TRBJ1-1
CASSKTRDRRHYGYTF	TGTGCCAGCAGCAAAACGCGGGACAGGCGTCACTATGGCTACACCTTC	.	.	TRBV21-1	TRBJ1-2
CASSYGTGSWNEQFF	TGTGCCAGCAGTTACGGGACAGGGAGTTGGAATGAGCAGTTCTTC	TRBD1	.	TRBV6-5	TRBJ2-1
CASSQVWEAVLFF	TGCGCCAGCAGCCAAGTCTGGGAGGCGGTTCTGTTTTTT	.	.	TRBV4-1	TRBJ1-4
CASSPSWDSNYEQYF	TGTGCCAGCTCACCCAGCTGGGACAGCAACTACGAGCAGTACTTC	TRBD1	.	TRBV18	TRBJ2-7
CASSGLESSYNEQFF	TGTGCCAGCAGCGGCCTAGAATCCTCCTACAATGAGCAGTTCTTC	.	.	TRBV28	TRBJ2-1
CASSVGDGGLANEKLFF	TGTGCCAGCAGCGTGGGGGACGGGGGCCTGGCTAATGAAAAACTGTTTTTT	.	.	TRBV5-5	TRBJ1-4
CASSDWTSGSTDTQYF	TGCGCCAGCAGCGACTGGACTAGCGGGAGTACAGATACGCAGTATTTT	TRBD2	.	TRBV5-1	TRBJ2-3
CASSWGRYNEQFF	TGTGCCAGTAGTTGGGGCAGGTACAATGAGCAGTTCTTC	.	.	TRBV19	TRBJ2-1
CASSQGAGYEQFF	TGTGCCAGCAGCCAGGGGGCTGGGTATGAGCAGTTCTTC	TRBD1	.	TRBV13	TRBJ2-1
CASTRALGLAGEGEQYF	TGTGCCAGCACCCGGGCTCTCGGACTAGCGGGAGAAGGGGAGCAGTACTTC	TRBD2	.	TRBV5-5	TRBJ2-7
CASSLGPNQETQYF	TGTGCCAGCAGCCTCGGGCCCAACCAAGAGACCCAGTACTTC	.	.	TRBV11-2	TRBJ2-5
CSVQAENYNEQFF	TGCAGCGTTCAAGCGGAGAACTACAATGAGCAGTTCTTC	.	.	TRBV29-1	TRBJ2-1
CASSAEEREFTDTQYF	TGTGCCAGCAGCGCCGAGGAGCGGGAGTTCACAGATACGCAGTATTTT	TRBD2	.	TRBV5-4	TRBJ2-3
CASSERPGHLEGDGELFF	TGTGCCAGCAGCGAGCGTCCGGGACACCTGGAAGGGGACGGGGAGCTGTTTTTT	.	.	TRBV7-9	TRBJ2-2
CASSSGQGFVYEQYF	TGTGCCAGCAGCTCAGGACAGGGATTCGTCTACGAGCAGTACTTC	TRBD1	.	TRBV7-9	TRBJ2-7
CASETGLVVDEQFF	TGTGCCAGCGAAACGGGACTAGTTGTTGATGAGCAGTTCTTC	TRBD2	.	TRBV2	TRBJ2-1
CASSPRGAGGTEAFF	TGCGCCAGCAGCCCCCGGGGAGCAGGGGGCACTGAAGCTTTCTTT	TRBD1	once	TRBV4-3	TRBJ1-1
CASSTQGQGAGDGYTF	TGTGCCAGCAGCACCCAGGGACAGGGGGCGGGAGACGGCTACACCTTC	TRBD1	.	TRBV9	TRBJ1-2
CASSLANKGYSHEQYF	TGTGCCAGCAGCTTAGCTAACAAAGGGTATAGCCACGAGCAGTACTTC	.	.	TRBV7-8	TRBJ2-7
CASSGSGRSDTQYF	TGTGCCAGCAGCGGTAGCGGGAGGTCAGATACGCAGTATTTT	TRBD2	.	TRBV7-8	TRBJ2-3
CASGRRTSGSHEQFF	TGTGCCAGCGGAAGAAGGACTAGCGGGAGTCATGAGCAGTTCTTC	TRBD2	.	TRBV7-9	TRBJ2-1
CATGQGGSYGYTF	TGTGCCACAGGACAGGGCGGCAGCTATGGCTACACCTTC	TRBD1	.	TRBV19	TRBJ1-2
CASSHPGQGRRMGQYF	TGTGCCAGCAGTCATCCGGGACAGGGCCGGAGGATGGGGCAGTATTTT	TRBD1	once	TRBV6-6	TRBJ2-3
CASSPGGSGNTIYF	TGTGCCAGCAGCCCAGGGGGAAGTGGAAACACCATATATTTT	TRBD1	.	TRBV7-9	TRBJ1-3
CASSLAEAGGREQFF	TGTGCCAGCAGCTTGGCCGAGGCAGGGGGTAGGGAGCAGTTCTTC	TRBD1	.	TRBV5-4	TRBJ2-1
CASSVLSGRSTDTQYF	TGTGCCAGCAGTGTACTTAGCGGGAGGAGCACAGATACGCAGTATTTT	TRBD2	.	TRBV2	TRBJ2-3
CASRQGREETQYF	TGTGCCAGCCGACAGGGGAGAGAAGAGACCCAGTACTTC	TRBD1	.	TRBV7-9	TRBJ2-5